This TCR beta chain was identified during a study of T-cell memory formation after mild COVID-19 (dated by TCRdb to the early 2020s). Regarding the complete study: Most TCR sequence clusters were specific to one of the two donors. T-cell clones expanding and contracting after mild COVID-19 in a couple of donors were tracked by longitudinal TCRalpha and TCRbeta repertoire sequencing. Two young, previously healthy adult volunteers, one female and one male, were included in the cohort.

Spanning cysteine to phenylalanine, the CDR3 consists of 13 amino acids. Left in the record is the CDR3 DNA by itself, 39 bases read in frame from the first base. Ficoll-Paque density gradient centrifugation was the method used to isolate PBMCs. Results the study describes overall, beyond this receptor: Some responding clones were detected in pre-infection memory, which suggested that pre-existing cross-reactive memory T cells had joined the SARS-CoV-2 response. SARS-CoV-2 specificity of the second-wave clones peaking on day 37 was not confirmed. Contracting CD4+ clones turned up mainly in the CM and EM memory subsets, whereas EMRA was where CD8+ clones were enriched. From day 15 to 85, contracting clones showed balanced CD4/CD8 phenotypes, whereas a second wave of clones that expanded from day 15 to 37 leaned towards CD4+. Only two mild cases were covered in the study, and larger cohorts including severe cases with pre-infection samples were considered necessary.

This clonotype has more than one count but fewer than ten. The antigen this receptor binds is unknown. One end of the junction varies from germline; a read error may be responsible. This sample was sequenced with an Illumina NovaSeq 6000. cDNA libraries for TCRalpha and TCRbeta were prepared by 5'RACE using constant-segment primers, with sample barcodes and unique molecular identifiers added. Trizol reagent was used to extract RNA from every sample. The libraries were amplified in two PCR steps, and the second step added a second sample barcode and Illumina TruSeq adapters. Sequencing of the libraries was done on an Illumina NovaSeq, producing 2 x 150 bp paired-end reads. The published analysis was carried out like this. With migec v1.2.7, reads were demultiplexed and then collapsed into UMI-guided consensus sequences. Using mixcr v2.1.11, the UMI consensuses were aligned to TRA and TRB V and J templates and assembled into clonotypes. Expanded or contracted clonotypes were those called significant by both edgeR and NoisET, with noise models trained on biological replicates. edgeR calls used a false discovery rate-adjusted p below 0.01 and a log2 fold-change threshold of 1. As an exploratory analysis of dynamics, max-normalized trajectories of the 1000 most abundant clonotypes were examined by PCA with hierarchical clustering. Separately sequenced CD4+ and CD8+ repertoires were used to assign a CD4 or CD8 phenotype to each responding clone. TCRdb reprocessing: public reads trimmed at Q25 with fastp, clones called with MiXCR, in-frame beta chains kept. Each record represents a unique CDR3 protein, reported with the most common genes and DNA among its rows. TCRdb's processing, not the authors', yielded these V and J calls. This sample is represented by around 390,000 distinct CDR3 sequences; around a sixth of them were singletons. The top ten hold about a fifth of the sample.

This receptor was obtained from a man aged 18 to 29 who had mild COVID-19 (a few samples of this study predate the infection). The sample titles of this study are shuffled in the database, so cell type and time point are left out; the donor was told from shared clones. The sequence links TRBV12-3 or TRBV12-4 to TRBJ1-6; no D gene is confidently identified. The material sequenced was PBMCs or a T cell subset sorted from them (not recorded which). The nucleotide sequence reads TGTGCCAGCACTTTAGGTTCCAGTTCACCCCTCCACTTT. It encodes CASTLGSSSPLHF.